This TCR beta chain is from a study of T cell responses to AZD1222 COVID-19 vaccine (dated by TCRdb to about 2021). Looking at the study overall: AZD1222 recipients with second doses at about 4 weeks or about 12 weeks were pooled, because spike-specific TCR depth and breadth did not differ between schedules. Trial participants were enrolled into age subgroups of 18-55, 56-69 and 70-plus years, which contained about 150, 27 and 61 TCR-sequenced participants, respectively. A total of just over 230 trial participants underwent TCR sequencing, of whom about 210 received two doses of AZD1222 and about 25 received two doses of the MenACWY control vaccine.

Beyond this particular receptor, the publication reports: Spike-specific TCR breadth and depth rose significantly after two AZD1222 doses compared with day 0 and with MenACWY recipients. Most participants were white British and females outnumbered males, and the authors suggested that clonal diversity may have been underestimated. Because no day 14 peak-response samples were available, repertoires were characterized only after the peak T cell response. In the small 56-69-year group, the increase in depth fell short of significance, most likely because of low power. Conclusions about previously exposed vaccinees are limited because only six or seven AZD1222 recipients were SARS-CoV-2 seropositive at baseline. The whole spike protein was spanned by vaccine-associated CD4 TCRs, and dominant responses were seen in regions 160-218 and 743-854. Reportedly, close to half of the unique spike-specific TCRs recognized epitopes lying outside the regions that are mutated in the B.1.351 and B.1.1.7 variants.

The CDR3 regions of human TCRbeta chains were subjected to immunosequencing. For the original study's pipeline: TCRs in the repertoires were matched against a reference library of SARS-CoV-2-specific TCRs that had been generated with the MIRA antigen-specificity platform. Breadth was defined as the fraction of unique TCRs that were SARS-CoV-2-associated, and depth was defined as the fraction of total T cells that were SARS-CoV-2-associated. Using the MIRA data, every spike-specific TCR was mapped to the spike region that the TCR reacted to and assigned to either a CD4 or a CD8 class. Log10-transformed breadth and depth values were compared by one-way ANOVA with Sidak's multiple comparisons tests. TCRdb holds this immuneACCESS table with in-frame rearrangements only. Some clones are missing; in checked studies, unresolved V genes explain under half, and the rest has no known cause. V, J and clone size are taken as reported in that table, and D and trimming were inferred from the DNA itself. The sample data list roughly 150,000 clones, and roughly 92% of these were observed just once. Clones ranked in the top ten supply around 1.5% of the sample.

A remark on this clone: The clone's antigen remains unknown. No base qualities exist here, and no much larger clone lies one base off it.

Trimming at the junction amounts to 10 bases on V and 3 bases on J, and the germline ends lie 15 bases apart. Looking up the germline V gene yields CDR1 MDHEN and CDR2 SYDVKM. The CDR3 numbers 13 residues from cysteine through phenylalanine. Only the CDR3 DNA is retained, 39 bases long and in frame from the first base. The time point label on this specimen signifies: baseline before first vaccination. Samples from vaccinated people were obtained from the UK trials COV001 and COV002, which included a single-blind randomized controlled phase 2/3 trial of AZD1222 (ChAdOx1 nCoV-19) in healthy adults. Trial participant PBMC samples were collected at day 0 and day 28 after the second dose for TCRbeta chain sequencing.

The sequence was collected from an adult in good health. The source was peripheral blood, collected on day 0 of AZD1222 vaccination. The chain was built from TRBV28 and TRBJ1-2, with a weak D call of TRBD1 (5 bases match). CDR3 protein: CATKDMGDYGYTF. The DNA sequence is as follows: TGTGCCACCAAGGACATGGGGGACTATGGCTACACCTTC.